This T cell receptor beta chain was sequenced in a study of CD8+ T cells in alopecia areata. The treatment is: oral pan-JAK inhibitor, 5-10 mg twice daily. This CDR3 is built from 13 residues. CDR1 is MNHEY and CDR2 is SMNVEV in the germline V gene (reference sequence). With 3 bases removed from V and 8 bases from J, the gap between germline ends came to 10 bases. cDNA reverse transcribed from extracted RNA served as the sequencing template. TCRdb's copy holds only in-frame clones and misses some; the assay was immunoSEQ multiplex PCR. The data show over 150,000 clones, around three fifths seen once. The chain combines TRBV27 with TRBJ1-4; no clear D gene. The TCR comes from a human donor with alopecia areata. Here the sequenced sample was CD8+ T cells sorted from blood, taken at week 24, from a patient treated with tofacitinib. DNA for the CDR3: TGTGCCAGCAGTTTGTTTTGGGGAGAAAAACTGTTTTTT. The encoded protein is CASSLFWGEKLFF.